This T cell receptor (beta chain) was found in a study of T cells in Graves' hyperthyroidism and ophthalmopathy (dated by TCRdb to the late 2010s). Notes on the research overall: Peripheral blood was collected at initial diagnosis, before any treatment. TCR V-J signatures able to tell the groups apart were searched for in a discovery cohort of 95 to 100 patients, of whom over 40 had Graves' ophthalmopathy and about 60 had stable Graves' hyperthyroidism. Prospective prediction of ophthalmopathy was tested in an independent validation cohort of 18 to 20 hyperthyroidism patients and 17 patients who later progressed to ophthalmopathy. The approximately 100 discovery patients were randomly split 7:3 into training and test sets. Thyroid tissue and blood T-cell repertoires from six Graves' hyperthyroidism patients were also compared in the study. Once sampling was done, hyperthyroidism patients were given methimazole at a starting dose of 30 mg daily, whereas ophthalmopathy patients were given high-dose intravenous methylprednisolone. The paper describes TCR Vbeta CDR3 sequencing of fewer than 150 peripheral blood samples, made up of fewer than 50 ophthalmopathy patients, roughly 75 hyperthyroidism patients and roughly 17 progressor patients.

The CDR3 holds 13 amino acids from the cysteine to the phenylalanine. Of all the DNA, just the CDR3 is kept, 39 bases in frame from base 1. The germline V gene (reference sequence) gives CDR1 as SGHKS and CDR2 as YYEKEE. Deletion took 4 bases off V and 5 bases off J, with a span of 12 bases between the germline ends. For this clonotype: The target of this receptor is not known. No much larger clonotype is one base removed from it; base qualities were not supplied.

The TCR beta CDR3 regions were amplified from the RNA transcripts. The TCR CDR3 was subjected to a first round of RT-PCR using the HTBI primer set and the Qiagen OneStep RT-PCR kit. Libraries were constructed in a second round of multiplex PCR, after which size selection and purification were performed. Paired-end sequencing of the libraries was performed with 100 bp reads on an Illumina HiSeq2000. The original pipeline was this. SOAPnuke was used to process the raw data, throwing out any read that contained adapters or uncalled bases, had a mean Phred below 15, or lacked an exact constant-primer or identifier match. High-quality paired reads were merged with COPE v1.2.5, and unique nucleotide sequences were defined as clonotypes. Clonotypes were aligned to IMGT TRBV, TRBD and TRBJ reference segments using MiTCR v1.1. Analysis was restricted to V-J combinations with a frequency above 0.0001, which covered just over 98% of repertoires. The TCS score was defined as the ratio of F50 (clonal expansion) to E x V (chaos), calculated using BLOSUM62-based TCRdist between CDR3 peptides within each V-J. Welch's t-statistics and random forest reduced roughly 530 V-J features to 13, which were used in a naive Bayes classifier (R e1071). The raw public data were reprocessed by TCRdb itself: fastp quality trimming at Q25, MiXCR clonotype calling, in-frame beta chains only. Each entry is one CDR3 protein sequence, shown with its most common DNA and genes. It is TCRdb's table, rather than the study itself, that gives the V and J calls and clone size. For this sample there are about 360,000 distinct CDR3 sequences; 13% appear just once. Together, the top ten hold around 9.2% of the sample.

The full study reports these points: No statistical method was used to set the sample size in advance, and investigators knew the group allocation. A model built on a 13 V-J signature distinguished ophthalmopathy from stable hyperthyroidism, reaching around 88% sensitivity and about 81% specificity in cross-validation and 80%/75% in testing. In validation, the model predicted progression to ophthalmopathy a median of about 6 months before onset, with approximately 71% sensitivity and roughly 77% specificity. Most expanded thyroid clonotypes (frequency above 0.001) were also found in blood, which suggests that blood repertoires may mirror thyroid immune responses.

Graves' hyperthyroidism was defined as stable when no progression to ophthalmopathy occurred over 18 months of follow-up. Hyperthyroidism patients were aged 18 to 65 years and newly diagnosed, with disease duration of less than 2 months. Patients with uncontrolled infections, other autoimmune diseases, pregnancy or lactation were excluded. Clinical symptoms, serum thyroxine and TRAb, thyroid ultrasound, and orbital computed tomography formed the basis for the diagnoses. Ficoll-Paque density gradient centrifugation was used to isolate PBMCs from around 10 ml of fresh peripheral blood. Trizol reagent was used to extract total RNA, and RNA quality was then checked on an Agilent 2100 Bioanalyzer.

The rearranged chain carries TRBV5-5 and TRBJ2-5; there is no confident call for the D gene. Sequenced: blood. This clonotype originated in a woman aged 18-29 years with Graves' hyperthyroidism. This receptor has the CDR3 CASSTGPGETQYF. The DNA is as follows: TGTGCCAGCAGCACCGGACCGGGTGAGACCCAGTACTTC.